This T cell receptor (beta chain) was recovered during a study of blood T cell repertoires in COVID-19. The repertoire was sequenced with immunoSEQ multiplex PCR; TCRdb's copy has only in-frame clones and lacks some. Among about 200,000 clones listed, roughly 87% were seen once. CDR1 and CDR2 (germline): LNHDA, SQIVND (reference sequence). The length of the CDR3 is 15 residues. Losses at the gene ends were 3 bases for V and 6 bases for J; bases not matched to a gene: 7. The cohort comprised adults aged roughly 18 to 90 years residing in some 24 US areas. Assignments of participants to cohorts depended upon their own reported clinical history.

This rearrangement joins TRBV19 to TRBJ2-1; 8 nucleotides match TRBD2. What was sequenced was PBMCs or T cells enriched from blood (not recorded which). This receptor was taken from a middle-aged woman with acute COVID-19. The CDR3, as DNA: TGTGCCAGTAGTATCACGGGAGGGCCCTCCAATGAGCAGTTCTTC. Translation: CASSITGGPSNEQFF. The full variable domain, its missing parts supplied by reference TRBV19 and TRBJ2-1, is DGGITQSPKYLFRKEGQNVTLSCEQNLNHDAMYWYRQDPGQGLRLIYYSQIVNDFQKGDIAEGYSVSREKKESFPLTVTSAQKNPTAFYLCASSITGGPSNEQFFGPGTRLTVL.